The 13 T cell receptor beta chains presented below share a single source sample, sequenced in a study of preoperative IRX-2 immunotherapy in early breast cancer. Noted treatment: preoperative locoregional IRX-2 cytokine immunotherapy. The table came from immunoSEQ multiplex PCR; TCRdb's copy has only in-frame clones and leaves some out. Of 20,000 to 30,000 clones in the sample, around 75% were seen once. This sample comprised lymph node tissue, obtained before IRX-2 immunotherapy. These receptors were collected from a human donor with breast cancer.

The chain combines TRBV6-8 with TRBJ2-7, with D perhaps being TRBD1 or TRBD2 (5 bases each). From germline, CDR1 is MNHGY and CDR2 SAAAGT. Trimming cost V 4 bases and J 2 bases, with 15 bases left between them. CDR3 length equals 15 residues. In DNA form, the CDR3 reads TGTGCCAGCAGTTCCCCGGGGCAGGGAACCTACGAGCAGTACTTC. Protein product: CASSSPGQGTYEQYF.

By sample share, this clone is medium-sized. The V call is TRBV12-5, the J call TRBJ2-3; TRBD2 might be the D (6 bases). The CDR3 contains 13 residues. CDR1 is LGHNT and CDR2 is FRNRAP in the germline V gene. The CDR3 reads CATGTLGTDTQYF. CDR3 bases: TGTGCCACCGGGACTTTAGGCACAGATACGCAGTATTTT. The full variable domain, in which reference TRBV12-5 and TRBJ2-3 provide the parts outside the CDR3, is DARVTQTPRHKVTEMGQEVTMRCQPILGHNTVFWYRQTMMQGLELLAYFRNRAPLDDSGMPKDRFSAEMPDATLATLKIQPSEPRDSAVYFCATGTLGTDTQYFGPGTRLTVL.

This clone was detected once. The V gene is TRBV7-4, the J gene TRBJ1-2; D might be TRBD1 (5 bases). Trimming removed 3 bases from V and 4 bases from J, with 9 bases in between. Germline CDR1 reads SGHVT; CDR2 reads SQSDAQ. CDR3 length equals 13 residues. CDR3 protein: CASSFVTGYGYTF. CDR3 nucleotides: TGTGCCAGCAGCTTTGTAACAGGCTATGGCTACACCTTC.

The V gene is TRBV5-8, the J gene TRBJ2-7; D call uncertain. The germline V gene encodes CDR1 SGHTS and CDR2 YDEGEE. The CDR3 runs to 13 residues. The germline V and J ends were trimmed by 2 bases and 5 bases, with 11 bases remaining between them. The CDR3 protein is CASSFPHIDEQYF. Written as DNA, the CDR3 is TGTGCCAGCAGCTTCCCTCACATAGACGAGCAGTACTTC. Full variable domain (missing parts from reference TRBV5-8 and TRBJ2-7): EAGVTQSPTHLIKTRGQQATLRCSPISGHTSVYWYQQALGLGLQFLLWYDEGEERNRGNFPPRFSGRQFPNYSSELNVNALELEDSALYLCASSFPHIDEQYFGPGTRLTVT.

This clone was picked up a small number of times. Other DNA variants within this sample encode the same CDR3. The chain uses TRBV28 and TRBJ1-5, with no clear D. The CDR3 length is 14 residues. V was trimmed by 3 bases and J by 3 bases, leaving 9 bases between them. The germline CDR1 and CDR2 sequences are MDHEN and SYDVKM. The CDR3 nucleotides are TGTGCCAGCAGTTTTGCGGGAGACAATCAGCCCCAGCATTTT. Amino acids: CASSFAGDNQPQHF.

DNA for the CDR3: TGTGCCAGCAGCAGGGGGCTATCGAACTATGGCTACACCTTC. It specifies CASSRGLSNYGYTF. The chain has TRBV6-8 and TRBJ1-2; 8 positions agree with TRBD1. The CDR3 totals 14 residues. Unmatched junction bases numbered 5, after V lost 6 bases and J lost 2 bases. CDR1 MNHGY and CDR2 SAAAGT come from the germline V gene.

The rearrangement joins TRBV19 to TRBJ2-2; 9 bases fit TRBD1. Trimming took 2 bases from V and 6 from J; bases not matched to a gene: 4. The length of the CDR3 is 15 residues. Germline V CDR1 and CDR2: LNHDA, SQIVND (reference sequence). As DNA, the CDR3 is TGTGCCAGTAGTATAAACCGGGACAGGGCCGGGGAGCTGTTTTTT. Translated, it gives CASSINRDRAGELFF.

The rearrangement links TRBV18 to TRBJ1-4; D gene uncertain. The V and J ends lost 3 bases and 8 bases respectively, with 16 bases between them. The germline V gene has CDR1 KGHSH and CDR2 LQKENI. The CDR3 is 15 amino acids. For the CDR3, the DNA is TGTGCCAGCTCACCCAACCGGAGTTTACGGGAAAAACTGTTTTTT. This codes for CASSPNRSLREKLFF.

The chain uses TRBV11-3 and TRBJ1-4; the match to TRBD1 covers 7 bases. V shed 3 bases and J 4 bases; nucleotides not matched to a gene: 8. This CDR3 region has 16 residues. The germline V gene has CDR1 SGHNT and CDR2 YENEEA. The CDR3 reads CASSFTTTGINEKLFF. The CDR3 DNA reads TGTGCCAGCAGCTTCACAACGACAGGGATTAATGAAAAACTGTTTTTT.

The chain uses TRBV14 and TRBJ2-7; D not certain. V gave up 4 bases and J gave up 6 bases, with 10 bases separating them. Germline CDR1 and CDR2: SGHDN and FVKESK. The CDR3 runs 12 residues. The CDR3: CASSRTHSEQYF. CDR3 in DNA: TGTGCCAGCAGCCGGACCCATTCCGAGCAGTACTTC.

The V and J genes are TRBV16 and TRBJ1-4, with a weak D call TRBD1 (6 bases). The V gene lost 0 bases and the J gene lost 8 bases, with 10 bases spanning the gap. CDR1 and CDR2 from the germline V gene are KGHSY and FQNENV. The CDR3 is 14 residues long. The CDR3 DNA reads as TGTGCCAGCAGCCAATCGAGGGGGAAAGAAAAACTGTTTTTT. It is translated as CASSQSRGKEKLFF.

The chain recombines TRBV11-3 with TRBJ1-4, with TRBD1 matching 9 bases. V lost 1 base to trimming and J lost 8 bases; unmatched junction nucleotides: 5. The CDR3 consists of 15 residues. CDR1 and CDR2 (germline): SGHNT, YENEEA. DNA for the CDR3: TGTGCCAGCAGCTTAGTTAAGGGACAGGGAGAAAAACTGTTTTTT. Translated: CASSLVKGQGEKLFF.

The chain couples TRBV11-3 to TRBJ2-2; D unresolved. The CDR3 consists of 15 residues. Trimming shortened V by 3 bases and J by 5 bases, and 13 bases separated the two germline ends. Germline lookup yields CDR1 SGHNT and CDR2 YENEEA. In DNA, the CDR3 is TGTGCCAGCAGCTTGGCCCAGACGAGGACCGGGGAGCTGTTTTTT. This sequence encodes CASSLAQTRTGELFF. Combining the CDR3 with reference TRBV11-3 and TRBJ2-2 gives the whole variable domain EAGVVQSPRYKIIEKKQPVAFWCNPISGHNTLYWYLQNLGQGPELLIRYENEEAVDDSQLPKDRFSAERLKGVDSTLKIQPAELGDSAVYLCASSLAQTRTGELFFGEGSRLTVL.